This T cell receptor beta chain originates from a study of technical replicates of blood from a few donors. The ends lost 6 bases at V and 0 bases at J; junction bases unmatched: 6. This CDR3 contains 17 residues. In germline, CDR1 is SNHLY, CDR2 FYNNEI. Libraries were prepared by immunoSEQ multiplex PCR; TCRdb keeps only in-frame clonotypes and omits some of them. The sample yields some 60,000 clones, approximately 87% seen once. V is TRBV2 and J is TRBJ2-6, with 9 positions matching TRBD1. What was sequenced was PBMCs. This TCR derives from a human donor in good health. Some clones in this sample may be carry-over from other donors' samples. As DNA, the CDR3 is TGTGCCAGCAGGCTGACAGGGGGAACCTCTGGGGCCAACGTCCTGACTTTC. It specifies CASRLTGGTSGANVLTF.